A single T cell receptor beta chain is shown here with its context. Its antigen is as yet unknown. These data belong to a study of cytomegalovirus exposure and HLA in healthy donors. Background on the study: Researchers found that under 90% of 350 to 500 genotyped donors fell within the Caucasian-associated ancestry cluster. General study findings and limits: An ancestry cluster, one associated with Asian ancestry, reportedly showed fewer N-insertions than the approximately 670-donor mean in a later analysis. Associated with HLA alleles at 0.05 false discovery rate in a later analysis were 17,000 or so TCR beta sequences. Testing in vitro showed three CMV-associated chains specific for CMV antigens.

PCR used 60 Vbeta primers and 13 Jbeta primers. Assay: immunoSEQ multiplex PCR; the TCRdb copy retains only in-frame clones and omits some. Here the sample spans approximately 160,000 clones, about 80% being singletons. The CDR3 contains 15 residues. Germline loops: CDR1 LNHDA, CDR2 SQIVND (reference sequence). Trimming took 0 bases from V and 4 from J; bases not matched to a gene: 4. This TCR came from a man aged 25-45 years in good health and CMV-seropositive. The chain uses TRBV19 and TRBJ1-1, with 8 bases fitting TRBD1. Sequencing input: PBMCs. CDR3 DNA sequence: TGTGCCAGTAGTATAGAGGGCAGGGGGCTCACTGAAGCTTTCTTT. This encodes CASSIEGRGLTEAFF.